The 4 T cell receptor beta chains presented below share a single source sample, sequenced in a study of blood T cell repertoires in COVID-19. Clones were sequenced by immunoSEQ multiplex PCR, and TCRdb holds only the in-frame ones, with some missing. The sample contains about 300,000 clones, roughly nine tenths of which appear only once. What was sequenced was PBMCs or T cells enriched from blood (not recorded which). Source of these receptors: a woman in her 30s who had recovered from COVID-19.

The chain employs TRBV7-8 and TRBJ2-5; the match to TRBD2 covers 9 bases. Trimming took 6 bases from V and 0 from J; bases not matched to a gene: 8. The CDR3 length is 16 residues. Germline CDR1 SGHVS, CDR2 FQNEAQ. In nucleotides, the CDR3 is TGTGCCAGCAGGAGGTCGCGGGGGGGGTACCAAGAGACCCAGTACTTC. Translated, it gives CASRRSRGGYQETQYF.

The gene calls are TRBV7-9 and TRBJ1-1; D ambiguous. This CDR3 contains 12 residues. CDR1 SEHNR and CDR2 FQNEAQ come from the germline V gene (reference sequence). Deletions cut 3 bases from V and 6 bases from J, with 8 bases between. The CDR3 loop reads CASSFPGAEAFF. The DNA of the CDR3 is TGTGCCAGCAGCTTTCCTGGAGCTGAAGCTTTCTTT. Full variable domain (remainder filled in from reference TRBV7-9 and TRBJ1-1): DTGVSQNPRHKITKRGQNVTFRCDPISEHNRLYWYRQTLGQGPEFLTYFQNEAQLEKSRLLSDRFSAERPKGSFSTLEIQRTEQGDSAMYLCASSFPGAEAFFGQGTRLTVV.

Only a few counts were recorded for this clone. The rearrangement joins TRBV5-8 to TRBJ2-7, with 8 positions matching TRBD1. Germline CDR1 SGHTS, CDR2 YDEGEE. The V and J ends lost 0 bases and 7 bases, in that order; junction bases with no gene match: 9. This CDR3 has 15 amino acids. This CDR3 reads CASSLGGQGLGEQYF. CDR3 in DNA: TGTGCCAGCAGCTTGGGCGGACAGGGATTGGGTGAGCAGTACTTC.

CDR3 protein: CASSFGLAEYEQYF. CDR3 DNA sequence: TGCGCCAGCAGCTTTGGACTAGCGGAATACGAGCAGTACTTC. The rearrangement uses TRBV5-1 and TRBJ2-7; 10 bases align to TRBD2. The CDR3 extends over 14 amino acids. Germline lookup yields CDR1 SGHRS and CDR2 YFSETQ. J lost 4 bases, V lost 2 bases, and 3 bases had no gene match. The full variable domain, in which reference TRBV5-1 and TRBJ2-7 provide the parts outside the CDR3, is KAGVTQTPRYLIKTRGQQVTLSCSPISGHRSVSWYQQTPGQGLQFLFEYFSETQRNKGNFPGRFSGRQFSNSRSEMNVSTLELGDSALYLCASSFGLAEYEQYFGPGTRLTVT.